This T cell receptor beta chain emerged from a study of beta chain features in type 1 diabetes. Turning to the study itself: Age, gender and cell yields were alike across patients and healthy donors. Whole-study results and caveats: Researchers cautioned that cDNA sequencing could over-represent cells with high TCR expression.

Every bit of the isolated RNA underwent reverse transcription, so sequencing read expressed TCRB transcripts. This table comes from immunoSEQ multiplex PCR, and its TCRdb copy is limited to in-frame clones, with some not included. The sample lists 300,000 to 450,000 clones; about 20% were seen once. A heparinised blood draw that averaged about 120 mL was obtained once from each donor. A sort by CD45RO/CCR7/CD25/CD127/CD95/CD27 yielded CD4+ naive, central memory, regulatory and stem cell-like memory cells. V was clipped by 0 bases and J by 5 bases, with 10 bases between them. Per the germline V gene, CDR1 is GTSNPN and CDR2 is SVGIG (reference sequence). This CDR3 is 13 amino acids long. Turning to this clone: Its antigen is currently unknown.

This receptor was identified in a woman under 30 in good health. The genes are TRBV30 and TRBJ2-5, with no clear D. Sequenced: naive CD4+ T cells from blood. The CDR3 nucleotides are TGTGCCTGGAGTGTACCCGGTTCCGAGACCCAGTACTTC. Its translation: CAWSVPGSETQYF.